This TCR beta chain was profiled in a study of blood T cells in healthy people across ages. This clonotype was observed a handful of times. Antigen unknown. PCR was performed a second time for about 6 to 11 cycles using a sample-barcoded 5' primer and a J-beta primer mix. TCRdb reprocessed the 5' RACE reads via MiXCR and lists one record per CDR3 protein. This sample has about 380,000 distinct CDR3 sequences, with about half found just once. Study conclusions and caveats: Estimates of total diversity, which came from one million sequenced T cells, were considered to be underestimates. Age showed a roughly linear inverse relationship with TCR beta diversity per million T cells.

The sequencing sample was made of blood. The TCR originated in a man in his 60s in good health.

Here the CDR3 DNA reads TGCAGCGTTGAGGTGGGGCGAGAGACCCAGTACTTC. It encodes CSVEVGRETQYF. This chain uses TRBV29-1 with TRBJ2-7; weak D call: TRBD1 (5 bases). TRBJ2-5 explains the end of the DNA better; the J call may be wrong. Germline V CDR1 and CDR2: SQVTM, ANQGSEA. This CDR3 spans 12 amino acids.